These 13 T cell receptor beta chains were sequenced from one sample in a study of T cell responses to AZD1222 COVID-19 vaccine. The assay was immunoSEQ multiplex PCR, and TCRdb's table has in-frame clones only and misses some. The sample lists under 150,000 clones, 90% occurring once. The source material was peripheral blood, sampled on day 0 of AZD1222 vaccination. Every receptor here comes from an adult in good health.

This rearrangement joins TRBV19 to TRBJ2-5, with a weak D call TRBD1 (5 bases). Trimming left V 4 bases short and J 9 bases short, with 12 bases between. Germline V CDR1 and CDR2: LNHDA, SQIVND (reference sequence). This CDR3 comprises 12 residues. This CDR3 is CASSTLTGPQYF. For the CDR3, the DNA is TGTGCCAGTAGTACCCTCACAGGACCCCAGTACTTC.

The chain joins TRBV7-9 to TRBJ2-3; TRBD1 or TRBD2 may be the D gene (5 bases each). Trimming left V 8 bases short and J 6 bases short, with 15 bases between. Germline V gene sequence: CDR1 SEHNR, CDR2 FQNEAQ (reference sequence). The CDR3 loop spans 13 amino acids. The CDR3, as DNA: TGTGCCAGCCTCTCGGGGCTGGGCGATACGCAGTATTTT. Protein product: CASLSGLGDTQYF. Together with reference TRBV7-9 and TRBJ2-3, the CDR3 gives the full variable domain: DTGVSQNPRHKITKRGQNVTFRCDPISEHNRLYWYRQTLGQGPEFLTYFQNEAQLEKSRLLSDRFSAERPKGSFSTLEIQRTEQGDSAMYLCASLSGLGDTQYFGPGTRLTVL.

The chain joins TRBV29-1 to TRBJ2-6, with no clear D. The V gene lost 5 bases and the J gene lost 0 bases, with 8 bases spanning the gap. Per the germline V gene, CDR1 is SQVTM and CDR2 is ANQGSEA. The CDR3 length is 14 residues. The CDR3 DNA reads TGCAGCGTTAGCGAGCTCTCTGGGGCCAACGTCCTGACTTTC. Protein product: CSVSELSGANVLTF.

This clone was detected once. The chain is built from TRBV3-1 (or the pseudogene TRBV3-2) and TRBJ2-5; no clear D. From germline, CDR1 is LGHDT and CDR2 YNNKEL (reference sequence). CDR3 length equals 18 residues. Trimming removed 2 bases at V and 4 bases at J, with 23 bases between. The CDR3: CASSQTPFSGKLGETQYF. The CDR3 coding sequence is TGTGCCAGCAGCCAAACCCCCTTCTCGGGCAAATTAGGAGAGACCCAGTACTTC.

V gene TRBV5-8 combines with J gene TRBJ2-3; D may be TRBD1 or TRBD2 (5 bases each). V was shortened by 1 base and J by 8 bases, with 17 bases between the two germline ends. In germline, CDR1 is SGHTS, CDR2 YDEGEE. There are 15 residues in the CDR3. DNA for the CDR3: TGTGCCAGCAGCTTGCGGGGACCAAACCCAGCTACGCAGTATTTT. This gives the protein CASSLRGPNPATQYF.

The rearrangement links TRBV10-3 to TRBJ2-1; D is possibly TRBD2 (5 bases). Trimming cost V 4 bases and J 4 bases, with 14 bases left between them. Germline V gene lookup returns CDR1 ENHRY and CDR2 SYGVKD. This CDR3 contains 15 residues. The DNA of the CDR3 is TGTGCCATCAGTGGAGGGCGCGGAGCTTACAATGAGCAGTTCTTC. Encoded protein: CAISGGRGAYNEQFF.

The rearrangement links TRBV3-1 (or the pseudogene TRBV3-2) to TRBJ1-1, with D tentatively TRBD1 (6 bases). CDR1 is LGHDT and CDR2 is YNNKEL in the germline V gene (reference sequence). Trimming took off 0 bases at V and 4 bases at J, with 9 bases between the two ends. The CDR3 consists of 14 residues. CDR3 sequence: CASSQDLRGTEAFF. Here the CDR3 DNA reads TGTGCCAGCAGCCAAGATCTCAGGGGCACTGAAGCTTTCTTT.

V gene TRBV20-1 combines with J gene TRBJ2-1; a possible D gene is TRBD2 (7 bases). Deletions cut 3 bases from V and 6 bases from J, with 15 bases between. Germline CDR1 reads DFQATT; CDR2 reads SNEGSKA (reference sequence). This CDR3 contains 14 residues. The DNA of the CDR3 is TGCAGTGCTAGTAGGCAGGGGACTATCAATGAGCAGTTCTTC. Its translation is CSASRQGTINEQFF.

The rearrangement uses TRBV6-4 and TRBJ2-1, with 10 bases aligning to TRBD1. V trimming: 5 bases; J trimming: 7 bases; junction bases outside the gene matches: 8. CDR1 MRHNA and CDR2 SNTAGT come from the germline V gene. This CDR3 spans 15 amino acids. This CDR3 reads CASSRQGADGNEQFF. CDR3 coding DNA: TGTGCCAGCAGTCGACAGGGGGCGGATGGGAATGAGCAGTTCTTC.

The chain is built from TRBV4-3 and TRBJ1-2; perhaps TRBD1 as D (5 bases). Deletions cut 0 bases from V and 0 bases from J, with 8 bases between. Germline lookup yields CDR1 LGHNA and CDR2 YSLEER. The CDR3 sequence is 15 residues long. The CDR3 nucleotides are TGCGCCAGCAGCCAAGATCCGACAGCTAACTATGGCTACACCTTC. Translated: CASSQDPTANYGYTF.

This clone has only one observation. The J gene is TRBJ2-7, the V gene TRBV27; TRBD1 matches at 8 bases. CDR3 length equals 15 residues. V gave up 1 base and J gave up 5 bases; unmatched junction bases: 7. Germline V gives CDR1 MNHEY, CDR2 SMNVEV (reference sequence). The CDR3 nucleotides read TGTGCCAGCAGTTTATTATCGGCAGGGGGCAACGAGCAGTACTTC. This encodes CASSLLSAGGNEQYF.

The CDR3 here is CASSLGGMVDEQFF. The CDR3 coding sequence is TGTGCCAGCAGCTTAGGGGGTATGGTGGATGAGCAGTTCTTC. The chain has TRBV6-5 and TRBJ2-1; perhaps TRBD1 as D (6 bases). V was clipped by 6 bases and J by 8 bases, with 17 bases between them. The CDR3 is 14 amino acids. CDR1 is MNHEY and CDR2 is SVGAGI in the germline V gene.

The chain recombines TRBV6-2 or TRBV6-3 with TRBJ2-5, with 7 bases matching TRBD1. Germline loops: CDR1 MNHEY, CDR2 SVGEGT. The V gene end was trimmed by 2 bases and the J gene end by 3 bases; junction bases not matched to a gene: 3. The CDR3 length is 14 residues. The DNA of the CDR3 is TGTGCCAGCAGTTACCTGGGACAGAAAGAGACCCAGTACTTC. This gives the protein CASSYLGQKETQYF.